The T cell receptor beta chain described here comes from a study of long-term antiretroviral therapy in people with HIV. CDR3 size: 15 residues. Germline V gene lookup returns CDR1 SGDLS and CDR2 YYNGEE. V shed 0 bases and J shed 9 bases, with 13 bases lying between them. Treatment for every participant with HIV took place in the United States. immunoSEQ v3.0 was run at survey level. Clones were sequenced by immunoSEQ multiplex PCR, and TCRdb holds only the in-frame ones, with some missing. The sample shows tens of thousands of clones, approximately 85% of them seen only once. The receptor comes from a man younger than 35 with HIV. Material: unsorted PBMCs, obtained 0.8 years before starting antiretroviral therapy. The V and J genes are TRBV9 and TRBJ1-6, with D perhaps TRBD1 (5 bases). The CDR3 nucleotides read TGTGCCAGCAGCGTAGAGGAAGGGGCTCGTTCACCCCTCCACTTT. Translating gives CASSVEEGARSPLHF.